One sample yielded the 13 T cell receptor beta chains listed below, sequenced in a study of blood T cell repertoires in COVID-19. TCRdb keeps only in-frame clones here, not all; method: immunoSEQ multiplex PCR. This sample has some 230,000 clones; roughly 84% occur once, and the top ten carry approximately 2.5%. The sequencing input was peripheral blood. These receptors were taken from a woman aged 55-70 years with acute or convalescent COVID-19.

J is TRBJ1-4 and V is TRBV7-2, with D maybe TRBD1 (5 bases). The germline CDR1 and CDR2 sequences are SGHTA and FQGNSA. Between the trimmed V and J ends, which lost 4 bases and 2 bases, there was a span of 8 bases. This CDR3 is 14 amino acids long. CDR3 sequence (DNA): TGTGCCAGCAGCTGGACATTCACTAATGAAAAACTGTTTTTT. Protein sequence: CASSWTFTNEKLFF.

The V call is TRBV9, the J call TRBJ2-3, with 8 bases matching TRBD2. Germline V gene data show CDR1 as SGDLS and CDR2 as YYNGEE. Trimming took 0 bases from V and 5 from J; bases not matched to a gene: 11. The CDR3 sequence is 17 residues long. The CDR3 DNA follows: TGTGCCAGCAGCGTAGACTTAGCGGGGCCGTCAGGAGATACGCAGTATTTT. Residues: CASSVDLAGPSGDTQYF. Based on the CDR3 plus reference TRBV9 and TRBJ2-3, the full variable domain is DSGVTQTPKHLITATGQRVTLRCSPRSGDLSVYWYQQSLDQGLQFLIQYYNGEERAKGNILERFSAQQFPDLHSELNLSSLELGDSALYFCASSVDLAGPSGDTQYFGPGTRLTVL.

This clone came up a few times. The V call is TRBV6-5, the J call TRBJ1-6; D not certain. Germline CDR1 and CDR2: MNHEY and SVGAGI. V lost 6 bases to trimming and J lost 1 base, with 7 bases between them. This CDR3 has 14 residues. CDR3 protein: CASREASYNSPLHF. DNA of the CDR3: TGTGCCAGCAGGGAGGCGTCCTATAATTCACCCCTCCACTTT.

DNA for the CDR3: TGCGCCAGCAGCCAAGCGGGGACAGGGATCACCGGGGAGCTGTTTTTT. The encoded protein is CASSQAGTGITGELFF. The V gene is TRBV4-3, the J gene TRBJ2-2, with 9 bases fitting TRBD1. The germline V gene has CDR1 LGHNA and CDR2 YSLEER. The CDR3 is 16 amino acids. Germline trimming cut 1 base from V and 4 bases from J; bases unmatched to any gene: 4.

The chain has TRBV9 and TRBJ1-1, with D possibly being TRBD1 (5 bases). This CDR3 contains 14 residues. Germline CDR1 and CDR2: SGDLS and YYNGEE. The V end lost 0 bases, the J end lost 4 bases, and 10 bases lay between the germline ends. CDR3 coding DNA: TGTGCCAGCAGCGTAGTTCCAGGGCCCACTGAAGCTTTCTTT. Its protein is CASSVVPGPTEAFF.

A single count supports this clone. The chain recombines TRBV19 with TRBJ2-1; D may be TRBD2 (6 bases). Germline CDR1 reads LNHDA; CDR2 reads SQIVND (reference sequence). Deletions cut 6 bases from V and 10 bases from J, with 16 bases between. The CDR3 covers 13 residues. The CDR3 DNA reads TGTGCCAGTAGGTCACTCCTTGCGGGGGAGCAGTTCTTC. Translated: CASRSLLAGEQFF.

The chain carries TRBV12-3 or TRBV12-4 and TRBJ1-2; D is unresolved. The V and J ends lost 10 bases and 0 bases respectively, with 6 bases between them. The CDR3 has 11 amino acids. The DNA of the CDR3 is TGTGCCACCACAGCTAACTATGGCTACACCTTC. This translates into CATTANYGYTF.

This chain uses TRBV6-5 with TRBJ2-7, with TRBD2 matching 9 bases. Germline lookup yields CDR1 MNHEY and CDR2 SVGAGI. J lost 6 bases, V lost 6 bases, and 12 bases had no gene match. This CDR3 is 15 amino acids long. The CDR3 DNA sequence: TGTGCCAGCAGAGCGGGACTAGCCGAGAGGGGCGAGCAGTACTTC. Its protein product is CASRAGLAERGEQYF.

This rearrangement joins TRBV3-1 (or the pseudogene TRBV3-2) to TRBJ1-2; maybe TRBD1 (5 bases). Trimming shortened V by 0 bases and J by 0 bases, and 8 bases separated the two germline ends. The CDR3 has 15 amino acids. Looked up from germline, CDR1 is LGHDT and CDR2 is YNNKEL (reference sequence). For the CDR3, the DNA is TGTGCCAGCAGCCAAGACAGGGTTGCTAACTATGGCTACACCTTC. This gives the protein CASSQDRVANYGYTF.

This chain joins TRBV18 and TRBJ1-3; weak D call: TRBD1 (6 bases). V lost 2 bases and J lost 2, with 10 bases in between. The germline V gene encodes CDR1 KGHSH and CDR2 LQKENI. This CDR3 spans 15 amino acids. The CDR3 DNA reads TGTGCCAGCTCACCAAACAGGGACCCTGGAAACACCATATATTTT. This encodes CASSPNRDPGNTIYF.

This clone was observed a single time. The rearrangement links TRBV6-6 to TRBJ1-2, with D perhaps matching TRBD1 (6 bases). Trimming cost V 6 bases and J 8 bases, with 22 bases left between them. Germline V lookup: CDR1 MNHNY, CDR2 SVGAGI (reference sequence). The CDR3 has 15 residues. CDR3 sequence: CASSPTVQGKWGYTF. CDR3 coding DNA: TGTGCCAGCAGCCCAACTGTCCAGGGGAAGTGGGGCTACACCTTC.

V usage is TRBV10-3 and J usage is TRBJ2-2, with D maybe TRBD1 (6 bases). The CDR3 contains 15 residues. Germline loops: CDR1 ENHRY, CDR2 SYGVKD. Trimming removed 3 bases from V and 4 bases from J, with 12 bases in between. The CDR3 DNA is TGTGCCATCAGTGATATGGTAGGGGGCACCGGGGAGCTGTTTTTT. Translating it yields CAISDMVGGTGELFF.

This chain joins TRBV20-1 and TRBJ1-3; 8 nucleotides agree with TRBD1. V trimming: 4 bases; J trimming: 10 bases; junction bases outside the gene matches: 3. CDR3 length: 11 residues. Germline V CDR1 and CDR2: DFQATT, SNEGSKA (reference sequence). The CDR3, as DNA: TGCAGTGCTACCGGGACAGGAACCATATATTTT. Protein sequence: CSATGTGTIYF.